This T cell receptor beta chain was sequenced during a study of blood T cell repertoires in COVID-19. Whole-study context: Samples taken during acute and convalescent COVID-19 were collected in the United States, Italy and Spain. From T cells, B-cell-depleted T cells, or PBMCs came the material, which was cDNA or gDNA.

In the authors' workflow: Reference gene primer amplification yielded estimated nucleated cell counts. TCRdb keeps only in-frame clones here, not all; method: immunoSEQ multiplex PCR. V, J and clone size are taken as reported in that table, and D and trimming were inferred from the DNA itself. The sample yields approximately 100,000 clones, about 86% seen once. Participants, about 18 to 90 years old, spanned fewer than 30 US areas. The CDR3 has 13 amino acids. The V and J ends lost 2 bases and 1 base respectively, with 6 bases between them. CDR1 and CDR2 (germline): SGHRS, YFSETQ. In the case of this clone: Other DNA sequences of this sample code for an identical CDR3.

The sequence was collected from a woman in her 50s who had recovered from COVID-19. The specimen sequenced was PBMCs or T cells enriched from blood (not recorded which). The rearrangement uses TRBV5-1 and TRBJ1-1; D call uncertain. CDR3 bases: TGCGCCAGCAGCTTCTCCGGGAACACTGAAGCTTTCTTT. Protein sequence: CASSFSGNTEAFF.